The present entry profiles one T cell receptor (beta chain) with its context. No antigen is known for it. This entry comes from a study of beta chain features in type 1 diabetes. The CDR3 is 14 amino acids. CDR1 and CDR2 (germline): SGHRS, YFSETQ. V shed 9 bases and J shed 8 bases, with 23 bases lying between them. The authors reverse transcribed all of the isolated RNA, so sequencing captured expressed TCRB transcripts. Assay used: immunoSEQ multiplex PCR; TCRdb lists only in-frame clones, some missing. The table has some 700,000 clones, around 15% seen once. Study results and limitations: People with Type 1 diabetes carried modestly yet significantly shorter TCRB CDR3s in all four CD4+ subsets.

The chain links TRBV5-1 to TRBJ1-2, with TRBD1 as a possible D gene (5 bases). The receptor comes from a man aged 18-30 years with type 1 diabetes. Source material: naive CD4+ T cells from blood. The CDR3 spells CANLYPSRVQGYTF. The CDR3, as DNA: TGCGCCAACCTTTACCCCAGCAGGGTGCAGGGCTACACCTTC.